The next 17 T cell receptor beta chains were all read from a single sample in a study of Siglec-9 on CD8 T cells in melanoma. Profiling relied on immunoSEQ multiplex PCR, and the TCRdb table lists in-frame clones only, not all of them. The table has 30,000 to 45,000 clones, roughly 84% seen once. The sample taken for sequencing was Siglec-9- CD8+ T cells sorted from blood. The receptors originated from a human donor in good health.

V is TRBV30 and J is TRBJ2-3, with D unresolved. Trimming cost V 3 bases and J 5 bases, with 6 bases left between them. In germline, CDR1 is GTSNPN, CDR2 SVGIG (reference sequence). The CDR3 covers 11 residues. The CDR3 nucleotides are TGTGCCTGGAGCCTGAGAGATACGCAGTATTTT. It codes for CAWSLRDTQYF.

This clone was observed a handful of times. The V gene is TRBV27, the J gene TRBJ1-1, with D unclear. This CDR3 region has 14 residues. The V and J ends lost 6 bases and 0 bases respectively, with 11 bases between them. Germline-derived CDR1 and CDR2 are MNHEY and SMNVEV (reference sequence). CDR3 bases: TGTGCCAGCAGGCCTCGGGCTTTGAACACTGAAGCTTTCTTT. Its protein is CASRPRALNTEAFF.

The rearrangement joins TRBV6-5 to TRBJ2-4; no reliable D call. The V end lost 0 bases, the J end lost 11 bases, and 11 bases lay between the germline ends. This CDR3 is built from 13 residues. Germline CDR1 reads MNHEY; CDR2 reads SVGAGI. The CDR3 nucleotides read TGTGCCAGCAGTTACTCGATCCCCGGCGTTCAGTACTTC. Residues: CASSYSIPGVQYF.

The gene calls are TRBV15 and TRBJ1-6, with TRBD1 as a possible D gene (5 bases). The V and J ends lost 1 base and 6 bases respectively, with 10 bases between them. This CDR3 spans 15 amino acids. CDR1 and CDR2 from the germline V gene are LNHNV and YYDKDF (reference sequence). The CDR3 reads CATSRAQGINSPLHF. The CDR3 DNA reads TGTGCCACCAGCAGAGCGCAGGGTATTAATTCACCCCTCCACTTT.

The chain combines TRBV27 with TRBJ1-2, with 9 bases fitting TRBD1. Germline CDR1 and CDR2: MNHEY and SMNVEV (reference sequence). The CDR3 loop spans 19 amino acids. With V trimmed by 2 bases and J by 3 bases, 16 bases remained unmatched. CDR3 coding DNA: TGTGCCAGCAGTTTAACCCCGCCCAATTACAGGGGGCCGGACTATGGCTACACCTTC. It specifies CASSLTPPNYRGPDYGYTF.

This rearrangement joins TRBV28 to TRBJ1-4; no firm D call. This CDR3 is 15 amino acids long. Germline values: CDR1 MDHEN, CDR2 SYDVKM. Trimming removed 2 bases at V and 6 bases at J, with 13 bases between. The chain's CDR3 is CASSLVGATDEKLFF. CDR3 sequence (DNA): TGTGCCAGCAGTTTAGTTGGAGCCACCGATGAAAAACTGTTTTTT.

This clone is a singleton in its sample. In DNA form, the CDR3 reads TGTGCCAGCAGCCCAGATGGCGGGACAGGAATCTCCTACGAGCAGTACTTC. Protein product: CASSPDGGTGISYEQYF. The rearrangement uses TRBV7-8 and TRBJ2-7; 8 bases are shared with TRBD1. The CDR3 has 17 residues. The germline V gene has CDR1 SGHVS and CDR2 FQNEAQ. V dropped 5 bases and J dropped 0; count of bases not matched to a gene: 12.

The chain recombines TRBV27 with TRBJ2-1, with 10 nucleotides matching TRBD2. This CDR3 comprises 14 residues. Unmatched junction bases numbered 3, after V lost 7 bases and J lost 3 bases. The germline CDR1 and CDR2 sequences are MNHEY and SMNVEV (reference sequence). CDR3 nucleotides: TGTGCCAGCACCTGGACTAGCGGCTACAATGAGCAGTTCTTC. Its translation is CASTWTSGYNEQFF.

V usage is TRBV10-3 and J usage is TRBJ1-4; 9 nucleotides agree with TRBD1. J gave up 8 bases and V 6 bases, and 13 bases lay outside the gene matches. The germline V gene has CDR1 ENHRY and CDR2 SYGVKD. This CDR3 contains 16 residues. CDR3 DNA sequence: TGTGCCATCAGCCAAGAATCGACAGGGGGTTGGGAAAAACTGTTTTTT. It encodes CAISQESTGGWEKLFF.

This clone appeared once. V is TRBV21-1 and J is TRBJ2-7; the table calls TRBD1, which could not be checked here. TRBV21-1 is a known pseudogene. This CDR3 region has 19 residues. The CDR3 here is CASSKGWWSGGPSSYEQYF. The CDR3 DNA is TGTGCCAGCAGCAAAGGATGGTGGTCAGGGGGCCCTAGCTCCTACGAGCAGTACTTC.

The chain employs TRBV2 and TRBJ2-3; 11 bases align to TRBD2. Germline V gene sequence: CDR1 SNHLY, CDR2 FYNNEI. This CDR3 has 17 residues. J lost 0 bases, V lost 4 bases, and 6 bases had no gene match. CDR3 sequence reads: CASSGTSGGPSTDTQYF. The CDR3 coding sequence is TGTGCCAGCAGTGGTACTAGCGGGGGACCTAGCACAGATACGCAGTATTTT.

The chain recombines TRBV19 with TRBJ2-3; 8 nucleotides match TRBD1. V shed 9 bases and J 0 bases; nucleotides not matched to a gene: 5. The germline gives CDR1 LNHDA, CDR2 SQIVND (reference sequence). The CDR3 length is 14 residues. CDR3 DNA sequence: TGTGCCAGCAGTGGGGACAGGAGCACAGATACGCAGTATTTT. The encoded protein is CASSGDRSTDTQYF.

The chain uses TRBV15 and TRBJ2-7; 7 bases align to TRBD2. The length of the CDR3 is 16 residues. Trimming at V came to 0 bases and at J to 6 bases, leaving 11 bases not matched to a gene. Per the germline V gene, CDR1 is LNHNV and CDR2 is YYDKDF (reference sequence). The CDR3 nucleotides are TGTGCCACCAGCAGAGATCACGTGGGAGGGCCTATCGAGCAGTACTTC. It yields the protein CATSRDHVGGPIEQYF.

The chain has TRBV6-5 and TRBJ1-5, with D maybe TRBD1 (5 bases). Germline CDR1 reads MNHEY; CDR2 reads SVGAGI. This CDR3 has 15 amino acids. V was clipped by 4 bases and J by 5 bases, with 15 bases between them. CDR3 nucleotide sequence: TGTGCCAGCAGTTCCCAGGGTGGTGGGTATCAGCCCCAGCATTTT. This codes for CASSSQGGGYQPQHF.

In its sample, this clone was seen a few times. The chain uses TRBV4-1 and TRBJ2-5; 8 nucleotides match TRBD1. With 2 bases clipped from V and 2 bases from J, the junction kept 13 bases outside the gene matches. The CDR3 is made up of 18 amino acids. Germline CDR1 and CDR2: MGHRA and YSYEKL. The CDR3 DNA reads as TGCGCCAGCAGCCAATCTCCCCGAACAGGGGGTCCTCAAGAGACCCAGTACTTC. As protein: CASSQSPRTGGPQETQYF.

The table lists this clone with a count of one. V usage is TRBV28 and J usage is TRBJ1-4; 10 positions agree with TRBD1. Unmatched junction bases numbered 5, after V lost 3 bases and J lost 4 bases. Germline-derived CDR1 and CDR2 are MDHEN and SYDVKM. This CDR3 contains 16 residues. The CDR3 here is CASSFHRTGGNEKLFF. The CDR3 bases are TGTGCCAGCAGTTTCCATCGGACAGGGGGTAATGAAAAACTGTTTTTT. Supplemented by reference TRBV28 and TRBJ1-4, the full variable domain reads DVKVTQSSRYLVKRTGEKVFLECVQDMDHENMFWYRQDPGLGLRLIYFSYDVKMKEKGDIPEGYSVSREKKERFSLILESASTNQTSMYLCASSFHRTGGNEKLFFGSGTQLSVL.

V usage is TRBV5-1 and J usage is TRBJ1-4; D call uncertain. CDR3 length equals 15 residues. V lost 0 bases to trimming and J lost 1 base, with 7 bases between them. Germline CDR1 is SGHRS and CDR2 is YFSETQ. The CDR3 reads CASSLGELTNEKLFF. In DNA form, the CDR3 reads TGCGCCAGCAGCTTGGGGGAACTAACTAATGAAAAACTGTTTTTT.